What follows are 5 T cell receptor beta chains derived from one specimen sequenced in a study of blood T cells in healthy people across ages. The use of a sample-barcoded 5' primer and a J-beta primer mix characterized a second PCR of 7 to 11 cycles. TCRdb fed the 5' RACE reads into MiXCR, producing one record per CDR3 protein. The data contain about 1,600,000 distinct CDR3 sequences, roughly 45% of them singletons. Source material: blood. The receptor set was obtained from a woman under 30 in good health.

V usage is TRBV5-1 and J usage is TRBJ2-5, with TRBD2 as a possible D gene (5 bases). The CDR3 has 14 residues. V lost 0 bases and J lost 5, with 11 bases in between. In germline, CDR1 is SGHRS, CDR2 YFSETQ. As DNA, the CDR3 is TGCGCCAGCAGCTTGGGGGTCCCGGGGGAGACCCAGTACTTC. Its protein product is CASSLGVPGETQYF.

This clonotype was seen only a few times. CDR3 nucleotide sequence: TGTGCCAGCAGCTTAGCGGACCTTGGGGCCAACGTCCTGACTTTC. It yields the protein CASSLADLGANVLTF. V and J are TRBV7-2 and TRBJ2-6; D unclear. Germline V CDR1 and CDR2: SGHTA, FQGNSA. Trimming left V 0 bases short and J 3 bases short, with 6 bases between. The CDR3 has 15 amino acids.

Remarks on this clonotype: Germline is not matched at one junction end, which may reflect a read error. This chain links TRBV6-5 with TRBJ2-7; 7 bases are a match to TRBD2. The CDR3 sequence is 16 residues long. Per the germline V gene, CDR1 is MNHEY and CDR2 is SVGAGI. CDR3 sequence reads: CAGSYLGGKSSYEQYF. CDR3 DNA sequence: TGTGCCGGCAGTTACCTGGGGGGGAAGAGCTCCTACGAGCAGTACTTC.

As to this clonotype: An end of the junction does not agree with germline; a read error may underlie this. V usage is TRBV7-9 and J usage is TRBJ1-4; TRBD1 matches at 8 bases. This CDR3 spans 15 amino acids. Germline V gene sequence: CDR1 SEHNR, CDR2 FQNEAQ (reference sequence). The DNA of the CDR3 is TGTGCCAGCGCCGTGATGACAGGGGCTAATGAAAAGCTGTTTTTT. The encoded protein is CASAVMTGANEKLFF.

The chain links TRBV6-2 or TRBV6-3 to TRBJ2-7; D is undetermined. The CDR3 contains 11 residues. Trimming shortened V by 6 bases and J by 4 bases, and 7 bases separated the two germline ends. The germline V gene encodes CDR1 MNHEY and CDR2 SVGEGT. The CDR3: CASRKQYEQYF. DNA of the CDR3: TGTGCCAGCAGGAAACAATACGAGCAGTACTTC.